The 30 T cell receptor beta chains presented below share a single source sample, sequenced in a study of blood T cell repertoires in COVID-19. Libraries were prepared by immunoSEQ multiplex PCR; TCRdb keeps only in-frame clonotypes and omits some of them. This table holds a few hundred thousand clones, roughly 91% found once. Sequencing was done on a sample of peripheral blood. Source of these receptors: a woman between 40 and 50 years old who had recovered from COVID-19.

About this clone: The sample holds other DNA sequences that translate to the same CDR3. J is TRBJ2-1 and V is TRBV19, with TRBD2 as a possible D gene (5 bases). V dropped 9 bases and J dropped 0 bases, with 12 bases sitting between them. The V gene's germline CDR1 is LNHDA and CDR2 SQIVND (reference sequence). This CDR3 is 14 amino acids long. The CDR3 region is CASTRDSSYNEQFF. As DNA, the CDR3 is TGTGCCAGCACCCGGGATAGCTCCTACAATGAGCAGTTCTTC.

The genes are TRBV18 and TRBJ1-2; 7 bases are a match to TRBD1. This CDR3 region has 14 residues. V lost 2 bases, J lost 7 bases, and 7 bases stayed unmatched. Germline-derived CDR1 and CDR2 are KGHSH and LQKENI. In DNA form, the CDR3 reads TGTGCCAGCTCACCATCAGGGGGTGCGGGTGGCTACACCTTC. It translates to CASSPSGGAGGYTF.

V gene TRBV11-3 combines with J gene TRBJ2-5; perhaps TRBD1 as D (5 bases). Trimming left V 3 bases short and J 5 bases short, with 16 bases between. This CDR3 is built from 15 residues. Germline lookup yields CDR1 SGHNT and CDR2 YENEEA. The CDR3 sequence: CASSLVQGPWETQYF. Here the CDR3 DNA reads TGTGCCAGCAGCTTGGTCCAGGGCCCCTGGGAGACCCAGTACTTC.

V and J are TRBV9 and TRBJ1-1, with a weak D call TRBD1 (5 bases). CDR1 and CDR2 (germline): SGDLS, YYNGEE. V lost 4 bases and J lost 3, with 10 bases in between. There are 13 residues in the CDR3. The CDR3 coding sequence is TGTGCCAGCAGCCCCCGGGGGGACACTGAAGCTTTCTTT. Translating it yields CASSPRGDTEAFF. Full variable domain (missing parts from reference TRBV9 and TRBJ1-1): DSGVTQTPKHLITATGQRVTLRCSPRSGDLSVYWYQQSLDQGLQFLIQYYNGEERAKGNILERFSAQQFPDLHSELNLSSLELGDSALYFCASSPRGDTEAFFGQGTRLTVV.

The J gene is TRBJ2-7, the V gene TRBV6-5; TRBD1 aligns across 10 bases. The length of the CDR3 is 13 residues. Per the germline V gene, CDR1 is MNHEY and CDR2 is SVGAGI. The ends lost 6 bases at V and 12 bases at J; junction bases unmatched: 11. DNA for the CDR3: TGTGCCAGCAGGGGGACAGGGGTCGGGGGGCCGTACTTC. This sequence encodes CASRGTGVGGPYF.

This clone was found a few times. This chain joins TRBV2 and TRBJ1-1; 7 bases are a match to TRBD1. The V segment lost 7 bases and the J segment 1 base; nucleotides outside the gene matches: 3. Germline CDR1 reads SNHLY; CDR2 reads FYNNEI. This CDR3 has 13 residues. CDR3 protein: CASTEGANTEAFF. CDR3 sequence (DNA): TGTGCCAGCACCGAGGGGGCGAACACTGAAGCTTTCTTT.

CDR3 region: CASSLAGQGWDTQYF. CDR3 in DNA: TGTGCCAGCAGCTTAGCAGGACAGGGTTGGGATACGCAGTATTTT. V is TRBV7-2 and J is TRBJ2-3; TRBD1 aligns across 8 bases. V lost 0 bases and J lost 6; bases outside the gene matches: 5. The CDR3 contains 15 residues. Germline V gene sequence: CDR1 SGHTA, CDR2 FQGNSA.

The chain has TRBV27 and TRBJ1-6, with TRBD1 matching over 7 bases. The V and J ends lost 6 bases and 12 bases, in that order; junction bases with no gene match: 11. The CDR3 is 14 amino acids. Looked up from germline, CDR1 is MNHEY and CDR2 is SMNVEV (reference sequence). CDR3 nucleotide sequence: TGTGCCAGCAGCCCTGGGACAGCCAGTAGACCCCTCCACTTT. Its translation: CASSPGTASRPLHF.

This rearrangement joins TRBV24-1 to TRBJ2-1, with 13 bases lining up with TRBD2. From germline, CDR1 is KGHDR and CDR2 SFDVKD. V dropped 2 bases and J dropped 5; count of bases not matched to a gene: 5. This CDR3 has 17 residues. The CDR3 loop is CATSDSVGLAGNNEQFF. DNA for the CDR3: TGTGCCACCAGTGATTCTGTGGGACTAGCGGGAAACAATGAGCAGTTCTTC.

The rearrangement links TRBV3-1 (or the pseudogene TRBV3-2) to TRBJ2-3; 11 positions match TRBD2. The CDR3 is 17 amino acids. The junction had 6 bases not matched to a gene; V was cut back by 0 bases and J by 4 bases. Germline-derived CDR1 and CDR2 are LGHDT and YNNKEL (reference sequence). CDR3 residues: CASSQELAGGGSDTQYF. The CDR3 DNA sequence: TGTGCCAGCAGCCAAGAGCTAGCGGGAGGAGGGTCAGATACGCAGTATTTT.

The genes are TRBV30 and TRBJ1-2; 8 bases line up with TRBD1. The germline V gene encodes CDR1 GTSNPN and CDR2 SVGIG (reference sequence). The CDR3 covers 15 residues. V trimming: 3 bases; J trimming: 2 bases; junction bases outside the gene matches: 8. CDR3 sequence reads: CAWRPPGQANYGYTF. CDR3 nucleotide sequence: TGTGCCTGGAGGCCTCCGGGACAGGCCAACTATGGCTACACCTTC. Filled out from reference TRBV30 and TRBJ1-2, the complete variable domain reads SQTIHQWPATLVQPVGSPLSLECTVEGTSNPNLYWYRQAAGRGLQLLFYSVGIGQISSEVPQNLSASRPQDRQFILSSKKLLLSDSGFYLCAWRPPGQANYGYTFGSGTRLTVV.

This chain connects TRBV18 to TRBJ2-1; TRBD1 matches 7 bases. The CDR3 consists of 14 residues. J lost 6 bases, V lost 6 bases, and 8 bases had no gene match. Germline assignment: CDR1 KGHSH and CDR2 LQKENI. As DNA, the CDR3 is TGTGCCAGCTCCCTAGGGGACAGAGGCAATGAGCAGTTCTTC. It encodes CASSLGDRGNEQFF.

This CDR3 is CASSLVSPREGGTDTQYF. In DNA, the CDR3 is TGTGCCAGCAGCTTAGTTTCCCCTCGGGAGGGTGGCACAGATACGCAGTATTTT. This sequence joins TRBV11-2 and TRBJ2-3; 8 bases are shared with TRBD2. This CDR3 has 18 residues. After removal of 1 base from V and 1 base from J, the junction contained 10 bases not matched to a gene. Germline CDR1 is SGHAT and CDR2 is FQNNGV.

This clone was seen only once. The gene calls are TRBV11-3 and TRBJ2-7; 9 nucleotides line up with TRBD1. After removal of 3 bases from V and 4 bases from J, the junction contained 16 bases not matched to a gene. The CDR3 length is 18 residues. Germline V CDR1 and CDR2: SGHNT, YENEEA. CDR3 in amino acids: CASSFHRGGDRVLYEQYV. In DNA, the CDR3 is TGTGCCAGCAGCTTCCACAGGGGGGGGGACAGGGTGCTTTACGAGCAGTACGTC.

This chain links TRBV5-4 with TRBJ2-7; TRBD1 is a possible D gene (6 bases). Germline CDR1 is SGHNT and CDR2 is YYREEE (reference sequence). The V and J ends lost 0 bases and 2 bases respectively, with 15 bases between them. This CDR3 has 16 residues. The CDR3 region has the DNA TGTGCCAGCAGCTTGGGGGGGCGACAGACAGCCTACGAGCAGTACTTC. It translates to CASSLGGRQTAYEQYF.

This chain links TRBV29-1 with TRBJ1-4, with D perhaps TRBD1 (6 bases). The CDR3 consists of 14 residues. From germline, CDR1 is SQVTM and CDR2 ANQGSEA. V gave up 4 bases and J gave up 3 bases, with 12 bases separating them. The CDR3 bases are TGCAGCGTTGCCCGGGGGGCGGCTAATGAAAAACTGTTTTTT. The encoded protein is CSVARGAANEKLFF.

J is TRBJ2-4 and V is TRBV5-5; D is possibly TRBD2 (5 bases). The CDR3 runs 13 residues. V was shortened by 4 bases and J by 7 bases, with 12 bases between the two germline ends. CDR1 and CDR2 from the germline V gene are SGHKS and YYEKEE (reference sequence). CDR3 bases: TGTGCCAGCAGCCTGGGGAGCTGGAACATTCAGTACTTC. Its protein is CASSLGSWNIQYF.

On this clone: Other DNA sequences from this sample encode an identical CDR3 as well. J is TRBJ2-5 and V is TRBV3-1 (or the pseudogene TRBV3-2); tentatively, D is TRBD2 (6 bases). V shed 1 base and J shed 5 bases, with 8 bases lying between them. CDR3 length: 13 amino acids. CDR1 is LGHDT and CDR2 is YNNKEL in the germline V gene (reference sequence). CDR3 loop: CASSQGRGETQYF. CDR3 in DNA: TGTGCCAGCAGCCAAGGCCGGGGGGAGACCCAGTACTTC.

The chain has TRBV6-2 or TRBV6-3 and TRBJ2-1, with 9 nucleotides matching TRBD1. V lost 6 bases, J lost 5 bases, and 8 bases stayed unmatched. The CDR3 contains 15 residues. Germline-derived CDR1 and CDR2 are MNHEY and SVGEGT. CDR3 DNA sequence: TGTGCCAGCAGCCCCGACAGGGGGTACAACAATGAGCAGTTCTTC. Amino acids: CASSPDRGYNNEQFF.

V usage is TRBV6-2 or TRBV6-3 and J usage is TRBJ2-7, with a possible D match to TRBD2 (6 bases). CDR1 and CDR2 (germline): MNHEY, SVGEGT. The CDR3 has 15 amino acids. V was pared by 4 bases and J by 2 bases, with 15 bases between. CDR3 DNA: TGTGCCAGCAGTTCCCCCGGGACTGCAACCTACGAGCAGTACTTC. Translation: CASSSPGTATYEQYF.

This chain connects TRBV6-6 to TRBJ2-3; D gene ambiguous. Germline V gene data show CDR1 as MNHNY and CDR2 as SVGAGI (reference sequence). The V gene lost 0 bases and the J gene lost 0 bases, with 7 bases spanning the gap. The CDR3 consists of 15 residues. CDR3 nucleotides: TGTGCCAGCAGTTACTCGGGCCCGAGCACAGATACGCAGTATTTT. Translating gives CASSYSGPSTDTQYF.

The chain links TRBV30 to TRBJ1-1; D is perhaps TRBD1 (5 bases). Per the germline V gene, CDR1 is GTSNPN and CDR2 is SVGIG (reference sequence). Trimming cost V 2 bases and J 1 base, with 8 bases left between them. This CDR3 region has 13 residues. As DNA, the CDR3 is TGTGCCTGGAGTCAGGGTAGGAACACTGAAGCTTTCTTT. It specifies CAWSQGRNTEAFF.

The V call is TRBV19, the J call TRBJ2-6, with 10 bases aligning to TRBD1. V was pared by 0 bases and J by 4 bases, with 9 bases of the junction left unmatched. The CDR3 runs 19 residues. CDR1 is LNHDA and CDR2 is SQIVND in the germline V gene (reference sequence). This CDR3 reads CASSIDLDRGLLGANVLTF. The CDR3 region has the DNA TGTGCCAGTAGTATAGATCTAGACAGGGGGCTCCTCGGGGCCAACGTCCTGACTTTC.

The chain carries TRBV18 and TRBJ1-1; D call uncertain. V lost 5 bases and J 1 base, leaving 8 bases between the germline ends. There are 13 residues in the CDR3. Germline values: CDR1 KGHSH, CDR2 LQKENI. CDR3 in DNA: TGTGCCAGCTCAAAAGAGCAGAACACTGAAGCTTTCTTT. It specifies CASSKEQNTEAFF.

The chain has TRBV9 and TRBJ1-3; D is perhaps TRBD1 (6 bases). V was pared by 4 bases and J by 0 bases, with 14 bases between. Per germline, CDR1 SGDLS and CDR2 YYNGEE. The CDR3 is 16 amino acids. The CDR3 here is CASSPRRGISGNTIYF. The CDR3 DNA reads TGTGCCAGCAGCCCGAGAAGGGGGATCTCTGGAAACACCATATATTTT. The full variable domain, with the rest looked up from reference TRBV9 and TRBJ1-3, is DSGVTQTPKHLITATGQRVTLRCSPRSGDLSVYWYQQSLDQGLQFLIQYYNGEERAKGNILERFSAQQFPDLHSELNLSSLELGDSALYFCASSPRRGISGNTIYFGEGSWLTVV.

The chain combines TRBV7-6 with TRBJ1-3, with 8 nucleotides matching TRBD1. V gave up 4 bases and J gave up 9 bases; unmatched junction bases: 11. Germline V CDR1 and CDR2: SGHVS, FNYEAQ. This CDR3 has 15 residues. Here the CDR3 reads CASSSTTGALGTIYF. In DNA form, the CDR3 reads TGTGCCAGCAGCTCGACGACAGGGGCGCTCGGCACCATATATTTT.

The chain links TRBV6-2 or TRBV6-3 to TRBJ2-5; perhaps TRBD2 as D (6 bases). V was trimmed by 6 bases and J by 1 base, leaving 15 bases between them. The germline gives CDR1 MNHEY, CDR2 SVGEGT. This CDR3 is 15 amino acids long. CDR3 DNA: TGTGCCAGCAGCTCCGGGGCGGGAATCCAAGAGACCCAGTACTTC. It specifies CASSSGAGIQETQYF.

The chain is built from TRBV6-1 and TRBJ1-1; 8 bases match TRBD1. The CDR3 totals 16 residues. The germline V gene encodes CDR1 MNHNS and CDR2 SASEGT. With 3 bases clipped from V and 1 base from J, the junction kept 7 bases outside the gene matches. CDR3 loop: CASSEDTTGGNTEAFF. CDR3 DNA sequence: TGTGCCAGCAGTGAGGACACCACAGGGGGGAACACTGAAGCTTTCTTT.

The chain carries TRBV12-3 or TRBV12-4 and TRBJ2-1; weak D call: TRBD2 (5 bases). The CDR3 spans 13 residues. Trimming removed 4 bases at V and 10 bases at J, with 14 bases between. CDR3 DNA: TGTGCCAGCAGTTCCAGGACTCCCCCGGAGCAGTTCTTC. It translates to CASSSRTPPEQFF.

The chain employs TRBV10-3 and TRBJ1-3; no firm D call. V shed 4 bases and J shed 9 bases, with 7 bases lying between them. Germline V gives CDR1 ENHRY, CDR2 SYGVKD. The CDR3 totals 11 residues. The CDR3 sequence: CAISGEGTIYF. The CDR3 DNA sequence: TGTGCCATCAGTGGCGAGGGCACCATATATTTT.